This T cell receptor (beta chain) was found in a study of T cell responses to AZD1222 COVID-19 vaccine. Trimming cost V 5 bases and J 4 bases, with 17 bases left between them. Germline V gene lookup returns CDR1 SGHTA and CDR2 FQGTGA. The CDR3 consists of 15 residues. Measured with immunoSEQ multiplex PCR; TCRdb has only the in-frame clones, and not every one. This table holds about 120,000 clones, around 94% found once. In regard to this clone: Antigen specificity is unknown.

Whole-study results and caveats: The study sampled repertoires only after the peak T cell response. Two AZD1222 administrations were followed by greater Spike-specific TCR breadth and depth. Spike-wide coverage was observed for vaccine-associated CD4 TCRs, with dominant responses at 160-218 and 743-854.

The chain is built from TRBV7-3 and TRBJ1-1; tentative D call: TRBD1 (5 bases). This receptor was identified in an adult who received the AZD1222 COVID-19 vaccine. Sequenced here: peripheral blood, sampled 28 days after the second AZD1222 dose. The CDR3 region has the DNA TGTGCCAGCAGCCCCCCGGGGGGTGTGGGCACTGAAGCTTTCTTT. It codes for CASSPPGGVGTEAFF.